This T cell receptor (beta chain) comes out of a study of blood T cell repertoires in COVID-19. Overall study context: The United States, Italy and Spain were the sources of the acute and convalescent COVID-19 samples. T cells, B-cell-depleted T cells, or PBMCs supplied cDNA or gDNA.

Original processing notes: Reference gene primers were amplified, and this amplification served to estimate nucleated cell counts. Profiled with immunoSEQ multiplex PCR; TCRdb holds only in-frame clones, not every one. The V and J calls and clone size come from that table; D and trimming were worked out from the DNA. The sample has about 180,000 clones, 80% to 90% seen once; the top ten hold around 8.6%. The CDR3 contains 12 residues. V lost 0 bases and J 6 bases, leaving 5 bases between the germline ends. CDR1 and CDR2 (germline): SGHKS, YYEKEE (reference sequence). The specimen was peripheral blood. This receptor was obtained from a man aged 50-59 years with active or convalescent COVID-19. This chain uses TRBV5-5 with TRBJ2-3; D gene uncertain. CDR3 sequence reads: CASSLGHDTQYF. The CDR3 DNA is TGTGCCAGCAGCTTGGGACACGATACGCAGTATTTT.